The 25 T cell receptor beta chains below were found in one sample sequenced in a study of T cell responses to AZD1222 COVID-19 vaccine. The method was immunoSEQ multiplex PCR; TCRdb's version includes in-frame clones alone and lacks a portion of them. The table lists 130,000 to 150,000 clones, around nine tenths of them singletons, with 5.2% in the top ten. The sample consisted of peripheral blood, taken on day 0 of AZD1222 vaccination. The receptors stem from an adult in good health.

The chain's CDR3 is CASSFMAGADTEAFF. CDR3 nucleotide sequence: TGTGCCAGCAGCTTTATGGCAGGGGCGGACACTGAAGCTTTCTTT. The V and J genes are TRBV7-6 and TRBJ1-1; possible D gene TRBD1, 6 bases. This CDR3 region has 15 residues. In germline, CDR1 is SGHVS, CDR2 FNYEAQ. Deletions cut 3 bases from V and 3 bases from J, with 14 bases between.

The chain recombines TRBV9 with TRBJ1-1, with TRBD1 matching over 8 bases. V lost 3 bases and J lost 6; bases outside the gene matches: 7. There are 14 residues in the CDR3. Germline CDR1 SGDLS, CDR2 YYNGEE. The CDR3 region is CASSADRETAEAFF. The CDR3, as DNA: TGTGCCAGCAGCGCGGACAGGGAAACGGCTGAAGCTTTCTTT. The entire variable domain, with the rest obtained from reference TRBV9 and TRBJ1-1, is as follows: DSGVTQTPKHLITATGQRVTLRCSPRSGDLSVYWYQQSLDQGLQFLIQYYNGEERAKGNILERFSAQQFPDLHSELNLSSLELGDSALYFCASSADRETAEAFFGQGTRLTVV.

This clone showed up just a few times. CDR3 loop: CASRGMISAGELFF. CDR3 sequence (DNA): TGTGCCAGCAGGGGGATGATATCGGCCGGGGAGCTGTTTTTT. V is TRBV2 and J is TRBJ2-2, with no clear D. The CDR3 loop spans 14 amino acids. Trimming cost V 6 bases and J 6 bases, with 14 bases left between them. CDR1 and CDR2 (germline): SNHLY, FYNNEI.

This rearrangement joins TRBV28 to TRBJ1-3; TRBD1 agrees at 9 bases. CDR3 length: 15 residues. Germline V gene sequence: CDR1 MDHEN, CDR2 SYDVKM. Unmatched junction bases numbered 6, after V lost 4 bases and J lost 5 bases. The CDR3 region is CASSSPGQGRNTIYF. The CDR3, as DNA: TGTGCCAGCAGTTCGCCGGGACAGGGACGAAACACCATATATTTT.

The chain is built from TRBV6-9 and TRBJ1-2; no firm D call. V shed 8 bases and J shed 6 bases, with 16 bases lying between them. The CDR3 covers 13 residues. CDR1 is MNHGY, CDR2 SVAAGI, per germline. This chain's CDR3 is CASGPGVWNGYTF. DNA of the CDR3: TGTGCCAGCGGCCCAGGCGTCTGGAATGGCTACACCTTC.

The chain recombines TRBV11-1 with TRBJ2-2; D call uncertain. The CDR3 has 15 amino acids. Germline V gene data show CDR1 as SGHAT and CDR2 as FQDESV (reference sequence). The V and J ends lost 1 base and 5 bases respectively, with 11 bases between them. The CDR3 nucleotides are TGTGCCAGCAGCTTAGGCGGTGCTAGGACCGGGGAGCTGTTTTTT. Amino acid sequence: CASSLGGARTGELFF.

The CDR3 nucleotides read TGTGCCAGCAGTTACCGACAGGGGGCGCGTAACGAGCAGTACTTC. It codes for CASSYRQGARNEQYF. V gene TRBV6-2 or TRBV6-3 combines with J gene TRBJ2-7; 10 bases align to TRBD1. The V gene end was trimmed by 2 bases and the J gene end by 5 bases; junction bases not matched to a gene: 6. The CDR3 loop spans 15 amino acids. Germline CDR1 reads MNHEY; CDR2 reads SVGEGT.

The rearrangement joins TRBV7-9 to TRBJ1-5; 7 bases are shared with TRBD1. The CDR3 runs 13 residues. Trimming removed 5 bases from V and 13 bases from J; junction bases left unmatched: 11. Germline assignment: CDR1 SEHNR and CDR2 FQNEAQ (reference sequence). CDR3 in amino acids: CASSLTGDGTQHF. DNA of the CDR3: TGTGCCAGCAGCCTAACAGGGGACGGAACACAGCATTTT.

The V and J genes are TRBV6-5 and TRBJ1-1; D unclear. The CDR3 covers 14 residues. V lost 4 bases to trimming and J lost 1 base, with 10 bases between them. CDR1 MNHEY and CDR2 SVGAGI come from the germline V gene. The CDR3 protein is CASSFDGQNTEAFF. DNA of the CDR3: TGTGCCAGCAGTTTCGACGGGCAGAACACTGAAGCTTTCTTT.

This clone was recorded only once. The gene calls are TRBV2 and TRBJ1-1; D is ambiguous. V lost 6 bases to trimming and J lost 1 base, with 12 bases between them. This CDR3 spans 14 amino acids. In germline, CDR1 is SNHLY, CDR2 FYNNEI. DNA for the CDR3: TGTGCCAGCAGCGCTAGACATTCGAACACTGAAGCTTTCTTT. Translating it yields CASSARHSNTEAFF.

A single count supports this clone. The genes are TRBV4-2 and TRBJ2-3; 10 bases align to TRBD2. Unmatched junction bases numbered 6, after V lost 3 bases and J lost 3 bases. Germline assignment: CDR1 LGHNA and CDR2 YNFKEQ. The CDR3 extends over 16 amino acids. The CDR3 region has the DNA TGTGCCAGCAGCCAGGAGAGCGGGGGGGGGACAGATACGCAGTATTTT. Its translation is CASSQESGGGTDTQYF.

The V gene is TRBV6-2 or TRBV6-3, the J gene TRBJ2-7; the D is unclear. Germline CDR1 and CDR2: MNHEY and SVGEGT. This CDR3 comprises 12 residues. The germline V and J ends were trimmed by 0 bases and 7 bases, with 7 bases remaining between them. The CDR3 region has the DNA TGTGCCAGCAGTTACTCTTGGTTGGAGCAGTACTTC. Encoded protein: CASSYSWLEQYF.

The chain is built from TRBV20-1 and TRBJ1-5; D possibly corresponds to TRBD1 (5 bases). CDR1 and CDR2 from the germline V gene are DFQATT and SNEGSKA (reference sequence). With 3 bases removed from V and 3 bases from J, the gap between germline ends came to 21 bases. The CDR3 spans 17 residues. In nucleotides, the CDR3 is TGCAGTGCTAGTCGCCCAAAGGGGCCCGGGGACAATCAGCCCCAGCATTTT. Amino acids: CSASRPKGPGDNQPQHF.

The chain has TRBV27 and TRBJ1-2; 10 bases fit TRBD1. This CDR3 has 15 residues. Germline CDR1 MNHEY, CDR2 SMNVEV (reference sequence). V lost 5 bases to trimming and J lost 5 bases; unmatched junction nucleotides: 8. The CDR3 loop reads CASSDTGTGDYGYTF. The CDR3 DNA follows: TGTGCCAGCAGTGATACCGGGACAGGGGATTATGGCTACACCTTC.

Worth noting for this clone: Other DNA sequences of this sample code for an identical CDR3. V is TRBV19 and J is TRBJ1-2; the D gene is possibly TRBD1 (5 bases). The CDR3 is 11 amino acids. Trimming shortened V by 8 bases and J by 4 bases, and 8 bases separated the two germline ends. The V gene's germline CDR1 is LNHDA and CDR2 SQIVND (reference sequence). In nucleotides, the CDR3 is TGTGCCAGTTCAAGGGGCTATGGCTACACCTTC. As protein: CASSRGYGYTF.

The CDR3, as DNA: TGTGCCAGCAGCTACCCCGGACAGGGGCACTACGAGCAGTACTTC. Its protein product is CASSYPGQGHYEQYF. The chain joins TRBV7-2 to TRBJ2-7, with TRBD1 matching over 9 bases. Germline CDR1 SGHTA, CDR2 FQGNSA. V shed 4 bases and J 3 bases; nucleotides not matched to a gene: 7. The CDR3 contains 15 residues.

V is TRBV6-2 or TRBV6-3 and J is TRBJ2-1; maybe TRBD2 (5 bases). Germline V gives CDR1 MNHEY, CDR2 SVGEGT. V lost 4 bases, J lost 10 bases, and 8 bases lay in between. There are 11 residues in the CDR3. The CDR3, as DNA: TGTGCCAGCAGTTCCCCTAGCGAGCAGTTCTTC. Its translation: CASSSPSEQFF.

This sequence joins TRBV3-1 (or the pseudogene TRBV3-2) and TRBJ1-1, with 7 bases matching TRBD1. CDR3 size: 12 residues. Losses at the gene ends were 3 bases for V and 9 bases for J; bases not matched to a gene: 4. Per the germline V gene, CDR1 is LGHDT and CDR2 is YNNKEL (reference sequence). The CDR3 here is CASSQDRLQAFF. For the CDR3, the DNA is TGTGCCAGCAGCCAGGACAGGCTCCAAGCTTTCTTT.

The V and J genes are TRBV7-6 and TRBJ1-1, with D perhaps TRBD1 (5 bases). CDR1 SGHVS and CDR2 FNYEAQ come from the germline V gene. The CDR3 spans 12 residues. With 0 bases removed from V and 8 bases from J, the gap between germline ends came to 7 bases. In nucleotides, the CDR3 is TGTGCCAGCAGCTTAGCGCAGGGAGAAGCTTTCTTT. It translates to CASSLAQGEAFF. Full variable domain (rest looked up from reference TRBV7-6 and TRBJ1-1): GAGVSQSPRYKVTKRGQDVALRCDPISGHVSLYWYRQALGQGPEFLTYFNYEAQQDKSGLPNDRFSAERPEGSISTLTIQRTEQRDSAMYRCASSLAQGEAFFGQGTRLTVV.

CDR3 protein: CASSGTSGRSSYEQYF. The DNA for the CDR3 is TGTGCCAGCAGTGGGACTAGCGGGAGGAGCTCCTACGAGCAGTACTTC. This sequence joins TRBV6-1 and TRBJ2-7; 14 bases align to TRBD2. Germline CDR1 MNHNS, CDR2 SASEGT. This CDR3 has 16 amino acids. J gave up 0 bases and V 4 bases, and 2 bases lay outside the gene matches.

The rearrangement uses TRBV27 and TRBJ2-7; D is uncertain. V was shortened by 6 bases and J by 9 bases, with 24 bases between the two germline ends. This CDR3 has 15 amino acids. From germline, CDR1 is MNHEY and CDR2 SMNVEV (reference sequence). CDR3 sequence reads: CASSSNLRASSGQYF. CDR3 in DNA: TGTGCCAGCAGCTCTAACCTCCGGGCCTCCTCCGGGCAGTACTTC.

This clone has more than one count but fewer than ten. The J gene is TRBJ2-5, the V gene TRBV6-5; D is possibly TRBD2 (5 bases). V lost 2 bases and J lost 3, with 10 bases in between. Germline CDR1 is MNHEY and CDR2 is SVGAGI. CDR3 length equals 14 residues. In DNA form, the CDR3 reads TGTGCCAGCAGTTACGTAGCGCACGAAGAGACCCAGTACTTC. Translation gives CASSYVAHEETQYF.

The chain recombines TRBV5-1 with TRBJ1-3; D remains unclear. The CDR3 extends over 15 amino acids. CDR1 SGHRS and CDR2 YFSETQ come from the germline V gene. Trimming left V 5 bases short and J 1 base short, with 13 bases between. The CDR3 nucleotides are TGCGCCAGCAGGGCAGGTTTATCATCTGGAAACACCATATATTTT. This sequence encodes CASRAGLSSGNTIYF.

The rearrangement links TRBV19 to TRBJ1-1, with a weak D call TRBD1 (6 bases). The V and J ends lost 3 bases and 6 bases respectively, with 17 bases between them. Germline lookup yields CDR1 LNHDA and CDR2 SQIVND (reference sequence). The CDR3 has 15 amino acids. CDR3 protein: CASSMPPGGLSEAFF. The CDR3 nucleotides are TGTGCCAGTAGTATGCCCCCGGGGGGGCTGTCTGAAGCTTTCTTT.

This rearrangement joins TRBV28 to TRBJ1-5; possible D gene TRBD1, 5 bases. This CDR3 region has 16 residues. The ends were cut back, 2 bases at V and 4 bases at J, with 15 bases in the middle. The germline CDR1 and CDR2 sequences are MDHEN and SYDVKM. The CDR3 DNA sequence: TGTGCCAGCAGTTTACCACGGGACCATCGGAATCAGCCCCAGCATTTT. It specifies CASSLPRDHRNQPQHF. The variable domain in full, with the rest retrieved from reference TRBV28 and TRBJ1-5, is DVKVTQSSRYLVKRTGEKVFLECVQDMDHENMFWYRQDPGLGLRLIYFSYDVKMKEKGDIPEGYSVSREKKERFSLILESASTNQTSMYLCASSLPRDHRNQPQHFGDGTRLSIL.